The clone carrying this TCR beta chain was counted many times. Its antigen is as yet unknown. The CDR3 has 17 amino acids. Germline V gene lookup returns CDR1 SGHRS and CDR2 YFSETQ. J was trimmed by 2 bases and V by 0 bases; bases with no gene match: 10. CDR3 and TCR beta VDJ profiling relied on a genomic DNA template. TCRdb passed the reads through MiXCR, listing each CDR3 protein once. The table records more than 95,000 distinct CDR3 sequences, about two fifths of them present only once. Only patients with CD8+CD57+ cell expansion on flow cytometry were chosen for sequencing. All patients were therapy-naive when blood was sampled. The data were obtained in a study of CD8+CD57+ T cells in acquired aplastic anemia. Study at large: Sorted CD4+ and CD8+ cells yielded roughly 3.5 ug of DNA on average. General study points: Both patients and controls carried the same twenty-nine CD8+ CDR3 sequences.

Specimen: sorted CD4+, CD8+, or CD8+CD57+ T cells (not recorded which) from PBMCs. The chain couples TRBV5-1 to TRBJ2-5, with 7 bases lining up with TRBD2. The receptor's source is a human donor with aplastic anemia. The CDR3 nucleotides are TGCGCCAGCAGCTTGGAAGGGCGGGGGACGCCACAAGAGACCCAGTACTTC. Its translation is CASSLEGRGTPQETQYF.